These 6 T cell receptor beta chains were all obtained from the same sample, sequenced in a study of brain metastases from non-small cell lung cancer. Clones were sequenced by immunoSEQ multiplex PCR, and TCRdb holds only the in-frame ones, with some missing. The table records thousands of clones, approximately 80% of them present only once. Sequencing was performed on tissue from a brain metastasis. These TCRs come from a donor at least 40 years old with non-small cell lung cancer.

J is TRBJ1-1 and V is TRBV7-8; D might be TRBD1 (6 bases). The CDR3 has 15 residues. CDR1 and CDR2 (germline): SGHVS, FQNEAQ. V was clipped by 1 base and J by 1 base, with 10 bases between them. As DNA, the CDR3 is TGTGCCAGCAGCTTAGGTCCGACAGGGAACACTGAAGCTTTCTTT. Translating it yields CASSLGPTGNTEAFF.

The CDR3 is CASSGQGYSNQPQHF. CDR3 nucleotides: TGTGCCAGCAGCGGCCAGGGGTATAGCAATCAGCCCCAGCATTTT. This chain joins TRBV5-5 and TRBJ1-5; D perhaps matches TRBD1 (6 bases). The V and J ends lost 4 bases and 0 bases respectively, with 11 bases between them. Germline V gives CDR1 SGHKS, CDR2 YYEKEE (reference sequence). The CDR3 spans 15 residues. The entire variable domain, with the rest obtained from reference TRBV5-5 and TRBJ1-5, is as follows: DAGVTQSPTHLIKTRGQQVTLRCSPISGHKSVSWYQQVLGQGPQFIFQYYEKEERGRGNFPDRFSARQFPNYSSELNVNALLLGDSALYLCASSGQGYSNQPQHFGDGTRLSIL.

J is TRBJ1-6 and V is TRBV5-1, with D possibly TRBD1 on 5 matching bases. The CDR3 runs to 13 residues. The V end was cut by 4 bases, the J end by 11 bases, with 13 bases between. In germline, CDR1 is SGHRS, CDR2 YFSETQ. CDR3 in DNA: TGCGCCAGCAGCCCCCGGGGGGGGGCACCCCTCCACTTT. Protein sequence: CASSPRGGAPLHF.

The chain employs TRBV21-1 and TRBJ1-1; TRBD1, as called in the table, went unchecked against the DNA. TRBV21-1 is listed as a pseudogene. The CDR3 is 17 residues long. Here the CDR3 reads CASSKGPIGQSNTEAFF. For the CDR3, the DNA is TGTGCCAGCAGCAAAGGACCGATCGGACAGTCGAACACTGAAGCTTTCTTT.

J is TRBJ1-1 and V is TRBV6-6; no firm D call. Germline V CDR1 and CDR2: MNHNY, SVGAGI (reference sequence). Trimming cost V 10 bases and J 4 bases, with 13 bases left between them. The CDR3 is 12 residues long. As DNA, the CDR3 is TGTGCCACCGGGAGGGATGGCACTGAAGCTTTCTTT. Its protein product is CATGRDGTEAFF.

This chain's CDR3 is CASSQVPDTQYF. The CDR3 nucleotides read TGTGCCAGCAGCCAAGTTCCAGATACGCAGTATTTT. The chain joins TRBV3-1 (or the pseudogene TRBV3-2) to TRBJ2-3; D uncertain. The CDR3 length is 12 residues. Trimming removed 1 base from V and 4 bases from J, with 3 bases in between. CDR1 and CDR2 from the germline V gene are LGHDT and YNNKEL (reference sequence).